This T cell receptor beta chain was observed in a study of molecular identifiers for immune sequencing clone quantification. General study results and limits: Spiked-in Jurkat TCR RNA corresponding to one cell was reported as detectable against approximately 1 million naive cells.

The table lists this clonotype with many counts. Its antigen is not known. Generation of bulk TCR libraries relied on previously described methods and listed TCR primers. MiXCR was run by TCRdb on the PCR reads, yielding one entry per CDR3 protein. The repertoire has over 600,000 distinct CDR3 sequences, 20% of them found once; the top ten carry roughly 0.85%. Trimming removed 5 bases from V and 1 base from J, with 7 bases in between. The CDR3 loop spans 13 amino acids. Libraries of naive CD8 cells were prepared from about 20,000 to 1,000,000 sorted cells using 10%, 30% or 50% RNA. As CD8+CD4-CCR7+CD45RA+ cells, naive CD8 T cells were sorted.

The genes are TRBV12-3 or TRBV12-4 and TRBJ2-3; D remains ambiguous. The receptor's source is a human donor in good health. Some libraries in this study had Jurkat cell RNA spiked in. Sequenced material: naive CD8+ T cells from blood, with Jurkat cell RNA spiked in. The subset was: FACS-sorted CD8+CD4-CCR7+CD45RA+ naive T cells. Written as DNA, the CDR3 is TGTGCCAGCAGTCCCCAGCGCACAGATACGCAGTATTTT. Amino acid sequence: CASSPQRTDTQYF.